This T cell receptor beta chain is drawn from a study of cytomegalovirus exposure and HLA in healthy donors. At sampling all donors were nominally healthy, likely with unrecorded immune exposures. Losses at the gene ends were 4 bases for V and 4 bases for J; bases not matched to a gene: 3. The CDR3 is made up of 13 amino acids. CDR1 and CDR2 (germline): SGHVS, FQNEAQ. Study-wide results and caveats: Rates of TCR association differed by HLA locus in a later analysis, with DRB1 highest and HLA-C lowest. In an earlier analysis, about 87% or about 30%: the productive usage of most TCR beta V segments.

About this clone itself: The antigen is not known.

A multiplex PCR was run with 60 Vbeta primers and 13 Jbeta primers. The repertoire was sequenced with immunoSEQ multiplex PCR; TCRdb's copy has only in-frame clones and lacks some. Of about 93,000 clones listed, around four fifths are singletons. Specimen: PBMCs. The origin of this receptor is a woman aged 40-49 years in good health and CMV-seronegative. V usage is TRBV7-8 and J usage is TRBJ1-2; 7 bases map to TRBD1. Written as DNA, the CDR3 is TGTGCCAGCAGCTCCGGACAGGTCTATGGCTACACCTTC. This codes for CASSSGQVYGYTF.